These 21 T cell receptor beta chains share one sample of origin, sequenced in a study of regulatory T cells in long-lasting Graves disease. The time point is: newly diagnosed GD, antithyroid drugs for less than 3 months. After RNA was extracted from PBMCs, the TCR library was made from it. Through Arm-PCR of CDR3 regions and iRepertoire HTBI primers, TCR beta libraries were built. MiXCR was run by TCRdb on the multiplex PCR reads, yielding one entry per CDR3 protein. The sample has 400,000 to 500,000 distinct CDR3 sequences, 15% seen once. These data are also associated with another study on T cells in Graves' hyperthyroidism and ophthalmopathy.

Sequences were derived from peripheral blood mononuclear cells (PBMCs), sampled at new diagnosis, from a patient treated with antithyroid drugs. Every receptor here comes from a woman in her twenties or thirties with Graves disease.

CDR3 amino acids: CASSIVLPNRLNEKLFF. The DNA of the CDR3 is TGTGCCAGTAGTATAGTCCTCCCGAACAGACTAAATGAAAAACTGTTTTTT. The J gene is TRBJ1-4, the V gene TRBV19; D is undetermined. The germline V gene encodes CDR1 LNHDA and CDR2 SQIVND (reference sequence). V gave up 1 base and J gave up 5 bases, with 17 bases separating them. The CDR3 sequence is 17 residues long.

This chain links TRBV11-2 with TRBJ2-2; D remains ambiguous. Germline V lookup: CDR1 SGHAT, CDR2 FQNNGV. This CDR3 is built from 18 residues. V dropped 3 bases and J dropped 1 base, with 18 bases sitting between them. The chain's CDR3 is CASSFGGRKNKNTGELFF. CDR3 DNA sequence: TGTGCCAGCAGCTTCGGTGGGCGGAAAAACAAGAACACCGGGGAGCTGTTTTTT.

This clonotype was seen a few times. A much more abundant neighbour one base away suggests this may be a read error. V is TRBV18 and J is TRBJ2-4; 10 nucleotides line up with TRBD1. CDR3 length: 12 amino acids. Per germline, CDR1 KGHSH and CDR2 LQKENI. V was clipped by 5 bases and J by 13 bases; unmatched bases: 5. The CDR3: CASSSGQGEQYF. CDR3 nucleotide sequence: TGTGCCAGCTCATCTGGACAGGGGGAGCAGTACTTC.

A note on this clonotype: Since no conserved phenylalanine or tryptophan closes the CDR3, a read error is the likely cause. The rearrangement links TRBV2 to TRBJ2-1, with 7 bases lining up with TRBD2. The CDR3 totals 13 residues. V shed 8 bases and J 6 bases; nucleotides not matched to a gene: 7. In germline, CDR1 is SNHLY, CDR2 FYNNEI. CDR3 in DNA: TGTGCCAGCGCGGGAGATCCGACCAATGAGCAGTTCCTC. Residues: CASAGDPTNEQFL.

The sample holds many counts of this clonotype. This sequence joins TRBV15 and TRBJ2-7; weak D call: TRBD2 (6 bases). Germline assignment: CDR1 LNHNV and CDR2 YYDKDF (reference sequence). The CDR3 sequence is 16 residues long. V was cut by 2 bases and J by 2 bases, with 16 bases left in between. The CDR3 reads CATSRFSGARPYEQYF. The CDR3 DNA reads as TGTGCCACCAGCAGATTTAGCGGAGCACGCCCCTACGAGCAGTACTTC.

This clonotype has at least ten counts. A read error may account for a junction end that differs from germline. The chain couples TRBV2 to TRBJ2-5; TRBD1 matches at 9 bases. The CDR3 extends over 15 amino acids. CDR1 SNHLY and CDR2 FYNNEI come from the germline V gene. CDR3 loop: CAGSVLDRGRGTQYF. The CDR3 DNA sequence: TGTGCCGGCAGTGTACTTGACAGGGGGAGGGGGACCCAGTACTTC.

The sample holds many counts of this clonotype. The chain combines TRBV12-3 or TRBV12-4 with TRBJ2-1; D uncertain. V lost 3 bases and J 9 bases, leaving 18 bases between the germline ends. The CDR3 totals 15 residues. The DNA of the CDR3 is TGTGCCAGCAGTTTTAGGCAGCCTAGAATGAGTGAGCAGTTCTTC. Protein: CASSFRQPRMSEQFF.

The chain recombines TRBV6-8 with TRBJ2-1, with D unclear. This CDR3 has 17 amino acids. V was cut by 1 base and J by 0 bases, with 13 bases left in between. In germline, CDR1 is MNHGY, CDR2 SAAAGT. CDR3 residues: CASSYCGSLRSYNEQFF. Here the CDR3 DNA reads TGTGCCAGCAGTTACTGTGGTAGCCTCCGCTCCTACAATGAGCAGTTCTTC.

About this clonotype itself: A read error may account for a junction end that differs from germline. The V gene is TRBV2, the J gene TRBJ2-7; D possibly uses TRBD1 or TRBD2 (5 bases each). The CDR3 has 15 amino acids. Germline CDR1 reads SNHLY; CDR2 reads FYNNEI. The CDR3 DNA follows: TGTGCCAGCAGTGAAGTGGGGACGAGCTCCTACGGGCAGTACTTC. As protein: CASSEVGTSSYGQYF.

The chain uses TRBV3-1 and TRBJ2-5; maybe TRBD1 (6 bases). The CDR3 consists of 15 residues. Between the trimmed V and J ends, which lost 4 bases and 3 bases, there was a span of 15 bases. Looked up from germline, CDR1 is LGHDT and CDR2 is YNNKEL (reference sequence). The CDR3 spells CASSPRAQGKETQYF. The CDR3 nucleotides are TGTGCCAGCAGCCCCCGGGCCCAGGGGAAAGAGACCCAGTACTTC.

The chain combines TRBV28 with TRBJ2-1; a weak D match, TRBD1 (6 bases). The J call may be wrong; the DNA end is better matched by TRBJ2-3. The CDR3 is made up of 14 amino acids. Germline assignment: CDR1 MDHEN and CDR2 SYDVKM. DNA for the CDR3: TGTGCCAGCAGTTTACCTCAACAGGGAAGGACGCAGTATTTT. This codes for CASSLPQQGRTQYF.

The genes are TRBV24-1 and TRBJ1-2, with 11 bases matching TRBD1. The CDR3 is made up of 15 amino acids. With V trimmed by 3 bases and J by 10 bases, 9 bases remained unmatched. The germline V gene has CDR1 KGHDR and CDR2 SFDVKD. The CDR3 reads CATSDLTGTGGSYTF. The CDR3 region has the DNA TGTGCCACCAGTGATCTTACCGGGACAGGGGGTTCCTACACCTTC.

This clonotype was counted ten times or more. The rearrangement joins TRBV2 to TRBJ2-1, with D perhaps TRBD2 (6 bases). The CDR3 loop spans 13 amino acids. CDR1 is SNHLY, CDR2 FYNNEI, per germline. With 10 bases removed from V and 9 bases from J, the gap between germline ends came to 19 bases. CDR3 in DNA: TGTGCCACCCGGGATCCCCGGGGGAGTGAGCAGTTCTTC. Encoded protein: CATRDPRGSEQFF.

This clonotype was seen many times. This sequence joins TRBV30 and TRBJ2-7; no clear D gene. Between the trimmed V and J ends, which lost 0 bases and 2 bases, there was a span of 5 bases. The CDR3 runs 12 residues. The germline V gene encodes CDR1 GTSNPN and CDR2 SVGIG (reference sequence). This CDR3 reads CAWSVSAYEQYF. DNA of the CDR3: TGTGCCTGGAGTGTTTCAGCCTACGAGCAGTACTTC.

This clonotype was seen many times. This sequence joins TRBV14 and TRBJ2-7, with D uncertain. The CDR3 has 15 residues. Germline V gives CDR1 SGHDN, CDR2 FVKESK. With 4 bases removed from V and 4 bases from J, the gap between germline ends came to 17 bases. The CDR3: CASSLSRVAWYEQYF. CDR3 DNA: TGTGCCAGCAGCCTTTCCCGGGTTGCATGGTACGAGCAGTACTTC.

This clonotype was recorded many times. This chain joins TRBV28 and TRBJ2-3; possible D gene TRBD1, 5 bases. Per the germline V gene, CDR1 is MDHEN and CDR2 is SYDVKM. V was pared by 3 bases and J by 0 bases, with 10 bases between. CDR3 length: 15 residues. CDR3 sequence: CASSFVTVSTDTQYF. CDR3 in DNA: TGTGCCAGCAGTTTTGTGACAGTAAGCACAGATACGCAGTATTTT. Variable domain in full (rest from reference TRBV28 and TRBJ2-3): DVKVTQSSRYLVKRTGEKVFLECVQDMDHENMFWYRQDPGLGLRLIYFSYDVKMKEKGDIPEGYSVSREKKERFSLILESASTNQTSMYLCASSFVTVSTDTQYFGPGTRLTVL.

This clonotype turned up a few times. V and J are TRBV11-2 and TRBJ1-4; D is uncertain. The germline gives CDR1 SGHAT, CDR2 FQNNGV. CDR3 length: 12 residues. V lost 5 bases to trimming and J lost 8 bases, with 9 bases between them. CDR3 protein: CASSDPREKLFF. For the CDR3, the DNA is TGTGCCAGCAGCGACCCCCGCGAAAAACTGTTTTTT. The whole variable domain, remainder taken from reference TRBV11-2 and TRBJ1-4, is EAGVAQSPRYKIIEKRQSVAFWCNPISGHATLYWYQQILGQGPKLLIQFQNNGVVDDSQLPKDRFSAERLKGVDSTLKIQPAKLEDSAVYLCASSDPREKLFFGSGTQLSVL.

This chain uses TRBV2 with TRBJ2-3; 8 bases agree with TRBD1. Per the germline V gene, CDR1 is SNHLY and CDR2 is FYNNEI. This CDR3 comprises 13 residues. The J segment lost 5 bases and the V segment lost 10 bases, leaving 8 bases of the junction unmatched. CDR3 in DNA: TGTGCCAACCGGGACAGGACGAAAGATACGCAGTATTTT. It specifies CANRDRTKDTQYF.

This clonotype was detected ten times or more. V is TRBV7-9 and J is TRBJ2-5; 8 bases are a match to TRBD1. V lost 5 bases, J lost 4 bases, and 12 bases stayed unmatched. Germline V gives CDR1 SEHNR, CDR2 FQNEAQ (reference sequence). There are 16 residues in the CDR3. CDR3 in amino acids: CASSPGQGILLETQYF. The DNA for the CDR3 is TGTGCCAGCAGCCCCGGACAGGGAATCTTGTTAGAGACCCAGTACTTC.

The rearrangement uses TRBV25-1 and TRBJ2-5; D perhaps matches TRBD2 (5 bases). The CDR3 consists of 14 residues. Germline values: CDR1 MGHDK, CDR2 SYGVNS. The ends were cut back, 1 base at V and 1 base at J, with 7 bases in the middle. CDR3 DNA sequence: TGTGCCAGCAGTGAATTAGGACTCCAAGAGACCCAGTACTTC. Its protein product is CASSELGLQETQYF.

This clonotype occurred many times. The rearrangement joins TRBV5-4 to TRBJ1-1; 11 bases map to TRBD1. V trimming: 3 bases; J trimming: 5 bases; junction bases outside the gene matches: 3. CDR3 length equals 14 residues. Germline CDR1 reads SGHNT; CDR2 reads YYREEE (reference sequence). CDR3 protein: CASSWGQGGTEAFF. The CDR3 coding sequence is TGTGCCAGCAGCTGGGGACAGGGGGGGACTGAAGCTTTCTTT.